The entry below gives a single T cell receptor (beta chain) sequence along with its context. Profiling relied on immunoSEQ multiplex PCR, and the TCRdb table lists in-frame clones only, not all of them. The sample holds some 36,000 clones, 90% to 95% seen once. This sample stems from a study of T cell changes during pregnancy in multiple sclerosis. The CDR3 totals 17 residues. CDR1 and CDR2 from the germline V gene are KGHSH and LQKENI. The V end was cut by 3 bases, the J end by 7 bases, with 21 bases between. The specimen was CD4+ T cells from peripheral blood mononuclear cells, collected in the second trimester of pregnancy. The clonotype originates from a female donor in good health, enrolled as a control in a pregnancy study. The gene calls are TRBV18 and TRBJ1-4; D possibly corresponds to TRBD1 (6 bases). The CDR3 region is CASSPSFGGATGEKLFF. As DNA, the CDR3 is TGTGCCAGCTCACCGTCCTTCGGGGGGGCGACGGGTGAAAAACTGTTTTTT.